Each of the 20 T cell receptor beta chains below was sequenced from the same sample in a study of blood T cell repertoires in COVID-19. Sequenced by immunoSEQ multiplex PCR; TCRdb stores in-frame clones only, minus some. The repertoire holds tens of thousands of clones, with 86% as singletons. Sequencing was performed on peripheral blood. The receptors come from a man in his fifties or sixties with active or convalescent COVID-19.

The chain uses TRBV19 and TRBJ2-7; no reliable D call. Germline CDR1 LNHDA, CDR2 SQIVND (reference sequence). This CDR3 comprises 14 residues. Trimming pared 5 bases from V and 1 base from J, leaving 12 bases between. CDR3 sequence reads: CASSPSGKSYEQYF. The CDR3 region has the DNA TGTGCCAGTAGTCCGTCAGGAAAGTCCTACGAGCAGTACTTC.

In its sample, this clone was seen a few times. The chain recombines TRBV7-2 with TRBJ2-1; TRBD2 matches 7 bases. Losses at the gene ends were 6 bases for V and 5 bases for J; bases not matched to a gene: 7. This CDR3 has 14 amino acids. CDR1 is SGHTA, CDR2 FQGNSA, per germline. This CDR3 reads CASSSEAGHNEQFF. Written as DNA, the CDR3 is TGTGCCAGCAGTAGCGAAGCGGGACACAATGAGCAGTTCTTC. The complete variable domain, with remaining parts taken from reference TRBV7-2 and TRBJ2-1, reads GAGVSQSPSNKVTEKGKDVELRCDPISGHTALYWYRQSLGQGLEFLIYFQGNSAPDKSGLPSDRFSAERTGGSVSTLTIQRTQQEDSAVYLCASSSEAGHNEQFFGPGTRLTVL.

This clone was seen a few times. The chain recombines TRBV24-1 with TRBJ2-1; TRBD1 aligns across 10 bases. The CDR3 runs to 17 residues. Per germline, CDR1 KGHDR and CDR2 SFDVKD. Trimming took 4 bases from V and 2 from J; bases not matched to a gene: 7. The CDR3 coding sequence is TGTGCCACCAGTGAGGGGACAGGGGTGGGCCCCTACAATGAGCAGTTCTTC. Protein sequence: CATSEGTGVGPYNEQFF.

The gene calls are TRBV29-1 and TRBJ2-7; TRBD2 matches 11 bases. The CDR3 totals 13 residues. Germline-derived CDR1 and CDR2 are SQVTM and ANQGSEA. The ends lost 7 bases at V and 1 base at J; junction bases unmatched: 3. This CDR3 is CSATSGTSYEQYF. Here the CDR3 DNA reads TGCAGCGCGACTAGCGGGACTTCCTACGAGCAGTACTTC.

The J gene is TRBJ1-5, the V gene TRBV6-7, with TRBD1 matching over 9 bases. TRBV6-7 is an open reading frame whose function is uncertain. The CDR3 is made up of 15 amino acids. V dropped 6 bases and J dropped 7; count of bases not matched to a gene: 10. CDR3 DNA: TGTGCCAGCAGGGGGGGACAGGGTGTCGACCAGCCCCAGCATTTT. The encoded protein is CASRGGQGVDQPQHF.

The chain joins TRBV10-3 to TRBJ1-3, with D possibly matching TRBD1 (5 bases). Germline CDR1 reads ENHRY; CDR2 reads SYGVKD. The germline V and J ends were trimmed by 0 bases and 1 base, with 13 bases remaining between them. This CDR3 is 17 amino acids long. CDR3 sequence: CAISESNGGASGNTIYF. The DNA for the CDR3 is TGTGCCATCAGTGAGTCTAATGGAGGGGCTTCTGGAAACACCATATATTTT.

The chain couples TRBV4-3 to TRBJ2-5; 7 bases line up with TRBD2. Looked up from germline, CDR1 is LGHNA and CDR2 is YSLEER. The CDR3 covers 18 residues. V trimming: 0 bases; J trimming: 0 bases; junction bases outside the gene matches: 10. CDR3 amino acids: CASSQDWRGRHNQETQYF. Written as DNA, the CDR3 is TGCGCCAGCAGCCAAGACTGGCGGGGGAGGCACAACCAAGAGACCCAGTACTTC.

This chain uses TRBV27 with TRBJ2-1; 7 nucleotides match TRBD2. With 6 bases clipped from V and 6 bases from J, the junction kept 14 bases outside the gene matches. CDR1 is MNHEY and CDR2 is SMNVEV in the germline V gene (reference sequence). The CDR3 extends over 16 amino acids. For the CDR3, the DNA is TGTGCCAGCAGCCCGGGCGGGGGTGGGATCCTCAATGAGCAGTTCTTC. Its translation: CASSPGGGGILNEQFF.

The V and J genes are TRBV18 and TRBJ2-7; D possibly corresponds to TRBD1 (5 bases). The V gene's germline CDR1 is KGHSH and CDR2 LQKENI. The CDR3 is 14 residues long. Trimming took 2 bases from V and 2 from J, leaving 10 bases between them. This CDR3 is CASSPLQATYEQYF. CDR3 bases: TGTGCCAGCTCACCATTACAGGCAACCTACGAGCAGTACTTC.

This sequence joins TRBV6-6 and TRBJ2-1; D remains unclear. Germline assignment: CDR1 MNHNY and CDR2 SVGAGI (reference sequence). The CDR3 is made up of 12 amino acids. V lost 1 base and J lost 7, with 5 bases in between. The CDR3 is CASSYLMNEQFF. CDR3 bases: TGTGCCAGCAGTTACTTAATGAATGAGCAGTTCTTC.

The chain carries TRBV5-1 and TRBJ2-5; 10 nucleotides match TRBD1. Trimming removed 1 base from V and 5 bases from J; junction bases left unmatched: 2. The germline V gene has CDR1 SGHRS and CDR2 YFSETQ. There are 14 residues in the CDR3. The CDR3 nucleotides read TGCGCCAGCAGCTTGATGGGACAGGGGGAGACCCAGTACTTC. Residues: CASSLMGQGETQYF.

The V call is TRBV6-2 or TRBV6-3, the J call TRBJ2-1; 9 nucleotides match TRBD1. There are 14 residues in the CDR3. V was pared by 6 bases and J by 5 bases, with 5 bases of the junction left unmatched. Germline assignment: CDR1 MNHEY and CDR2 SVGEGT. CDR3 DNA: TGTGCCAGCAGCGGGACAGGGCAAGACAATGAGCAGTTCTTC. The encoded protein is CASSGTGQDNEQFF.

This chain uses TRBV19 with TRBJ1-5; weak D call: TRBD1 (6 bases). V gave up 2 bases and J gave up 5 bases, with 22 bases separating them. The CDR3 sequence is 18 residues long. The germline gives CDR1 LNHDA, CDR2 SQIVND (reference sequence). Here the CDR3 reads CASSIKGRGARLHQPQHF. CDR3 DNA: TGTGCCAGTAGTATAAAGGGGCGGGGGGCGAGACTACATCAGCCCCAGCATTTT.

The chain joins TRBV4-1 to TRBJ2-1; TRBD2 matches 10 bases. Germline values: CDR1 MGHRA, CDR2 YSYEKL. This CDR3 has 20 residues. With 2 bases clipped from V and 4 bases from J, the junction kept 17 bases outside the gene matches. CDR3 sequence: CASSQPMTSGRGILYNEQFF. The CDR3 bases are TGCGCCAGCAGCCAACCCATGACTAGCGGGCGAGGTATATTGTACAATGAGCAGTTCTTC.

This clone was observed a single time. The chain carries TRBV5-4 and TRBJ2-7, with 7 bases lining up with TRBD1. In germline, CDR1 is SGHNT, CDR2 YYREEE (reference sequence). Trimming took 6 bases from V and 6 from J; bases not matched to a gene: 9. This CDR3 region has 13 residues. DNA for the CDR3: TGTGCCAGCATTGGACAGGAGGCGGGCGAGCAGTACTTC. Amino acids: CASIGQEAGEQYF.

V and J are TRBV9 and TRBJ2-1; 10 nucleotides align to TRBD1. The J segment lost 6 bases and the V segment lost 3 bases, leaving 6 bases of the junction unmatched. This CDR3 has 15 residues. Germline CDR1 and CDR2: SGDLS and YYNGEE. The CDR3 sequence: CASSGRQGAVNEQFF. The CDR3 DNA follows: TGTGCCAGCAGCGGGAGACAGGGGGCGGTCAATGAGCAGTTCTTC.

The V gene is TRBV5-1, the J gene TRBJ2-1; a weak D match, TRBD2 (5 bases). CDR3 length: 14 amino acids. The germline gives CDR1 SGHRS, CDR2 YFSETQ. The V end lost 0 bases, the J end lost 2 bases, and 6 bases lay between the germline ends. CDR3 in amino acids: CASSLAGAYNEQFF. The CDR3 DNA reads TGCGCCAGCAGCTTGGCCGGGGCCTACAATGAGCAGTTCTTC.

The chain recombines TRBV7-2 with TRBJ2-1; D remains unclear. Germline V gene lookup returns CDR1 SGHTA and CDR2 FQGNSA. The CDR3 is 13 residues long. Deletions cut 6 bases from V and 9 bases from J, with 15 bases between. This chain's CDR3 is CASSSPPSGEQFF. DNA of the CDR3: TGTGCCAGCAGTTCACCTCCATCGGGTGAGCAGTTCTTC.

This CDR3 reads CSVDLGANGYTF. The CDR3 DNA follows: TGCAGCGTTGACCTGGGGGCGAATGGCTACACCTTC. The rearrangement joins TRBV29-1 to TRBJ1-2; D is possibly TRBD1 (6 bases). This CDR3 has 12 amino acids. Germline CDR1 is SQVTM and CDR2 is ANQGSEA. V lost 3 bases to trimming and J lost 6 bases, with 11 bases between them.

The chain couples TRBV6-5 to TRBJ2-7, with TRBD1 as a possible D gene (6 bases). Trimming removed 7 bases at V and 1 base at J, with 14 bases between. The V gene's germline CDR1 is MNHEY and CDR2 SVGAGI. This CDR3 contains 14 residues. The DNA of the CDR3 is TGTGCCAGCACGACAACAGGGATATCCTACGAGCAGTACTTC. Its protein product is CASTTTGISYEQYF.